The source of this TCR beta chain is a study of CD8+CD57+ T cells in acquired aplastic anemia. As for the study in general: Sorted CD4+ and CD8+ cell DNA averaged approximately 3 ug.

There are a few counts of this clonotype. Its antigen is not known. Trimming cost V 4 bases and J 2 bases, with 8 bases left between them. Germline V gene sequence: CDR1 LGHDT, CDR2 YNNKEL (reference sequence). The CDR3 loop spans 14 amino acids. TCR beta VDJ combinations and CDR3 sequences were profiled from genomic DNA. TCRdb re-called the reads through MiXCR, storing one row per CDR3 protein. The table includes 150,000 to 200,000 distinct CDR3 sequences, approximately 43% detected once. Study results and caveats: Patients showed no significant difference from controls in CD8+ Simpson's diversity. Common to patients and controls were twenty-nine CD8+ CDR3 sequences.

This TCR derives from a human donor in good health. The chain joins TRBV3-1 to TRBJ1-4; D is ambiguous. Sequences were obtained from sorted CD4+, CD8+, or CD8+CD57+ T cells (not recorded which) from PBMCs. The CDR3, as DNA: TGTGCCAGCAGCCTTCGAGGGACTAATGAAAAACTGTTTTTT. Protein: CASSLRGTNEKLFF.